One sample yielded the 27 T cell receptor beta chains listed below, sequenced in a study of cytomegalovirus exposure and HLA in healthy donors. The PCR had 60 Vbeta and 13 Jbeta primers. Here immunoSEQ multiplex PCR was the method, and the copy in TCRdb shows in-frame clones only, minus some. Of more than 150,000 clones detected, more than 60% appear once; the ten largest clones hold over 2.5%. The sample comprised PBMCs. The source is a woman aged 50 to 60 in good health and CMV-seropositive.

In its sample, this clone was seen once. The J gene is TRBJ2-7, the V gene TRBV4-3, with 10 positions matching TRBD2. The CDR3 runs 16 residues. Unmatched junction bases numbered 8, after V lost 0 bases and J lost 6 bases. The germline gives CDR1 LGHNA, CDR2 YSLEER. CDR3 residues: CASSQDYKREGSEQYF. The CDR3 DNA sequence: TGCGCCAGCAGCCAAGATTATAAGCGGGAGGGCTCCGAGCAGTACTTC.

This CDR3 reads CASSVDGTSGGAGGEQFF. The CDR3 DNA reads TGTGCCAGCAGCGTAGATGGGACTAGCGGGGGGGCCGGCGGTGAGCAGTTCTTC. The chain has TRBV9 and TRBJ2-1, with 16 bases aligning to TRBD2. The germline V gene has CDR1 SGDLS and CDR2 YYNGEE. The V gene end was trimmed by 0 bases and the J gene end by 9 bases; junction bases not matched to a gene: 9. The CDR3 consists of 18 residues. Combining the CDR3 with reference TRBV9 and TRBJ2-1 gives the whole variable domain DSGVTQTPKHLITATGQRVTLRCSPRSGDLSVYWYQQSLDQGLQFLIQYYNGEERAKGNILERFSAQQFPDLHSELNLSSLELGDSALYFCASSVDGTSGGAGGEQFFGPGTRLTVL.

This clone appeared once. The V gene is TRBV6-5, the J gene TRBJ1-4; D not certain. V gave up 5 bases and J gave up 3 bases, with 10 bases separating them. The CDR3 sequence is 14 residues long. Germline V gene data show CDR1 as MNHEY and CDR2 as SVGAGI. CDR3 nucleotides: TGTGCCAGCAGTGAAGACTGGGCTAATGAAAAACTGTTTTTT. This sequence encodes CASSEDWANEKLFF.

The chain joins TRBV21-1 to TRBJ2-5; TRBD1, the table's D call, lacks a check against the DNA. TRBV21-1 is a pseudogene segment. This CDR3 is built from 17 residues. This chain's CDR3 is CASSNFSPGRGGETQYF. Written as DNA, the CDR3 is TGTGCCAGCAGCAATTTTTCGCCAGGGCGAGGGGGAGAGACCCAGTACTTC.

The J gene is TRBJ1-1, the V gene TRBV20-1, with TRBD1 as a possible D gene (6 bases). Germline V CDR1 and CDR2: DFQATT, SNEGSKA (reference sequence). V shed 6 bases and J shed 7 bases, with 12 bases lying between them. The CDR3 loop spans 11 amino acids. The CDR3 is CSAYDRYEAFF. As DNA, the CDR3 is TGCAGTGCCTACGACAGGTATGAAGCTTTCTTT.

This chain joins TRBV7-2 and TRBJ2-6; TRBD1 matches 9 bases. Germline values: CDR1 SGHTA, CDR2 FQGNSA. This CDR3 region has 14 residues. The V and J ends lost 5 bases and 15 bases, in that order; junction bases with no gene match: 11. The CDR3 spells CASSPFRDREGLTF. The CDR3 DNA reads as TGTGCCAGCAGCCCATTCCGGGACAGGGAAGGCCTGACTTTC.

This chain joins TRBV5-1 and TRBJ2-2, with 8 nucleotides matching TRBD2. The CDR3 contains 19 residues. V shed 4 bases, J shed 0 bases, and the junction held 14 bases outside the gene matches. The V gene's germline CDR1 is SGHRS and CDR2 YFSETQ. The CDR3 nucleotides read TGCGCCAGCAGCGAGCTACCTCCGACGGGACTAGCGAACACCGGGGAGCTGTTTTTT. Translation: CASSELPPTGLANTGELFF.

CDR3 protein: CASSPGAGADTQYF. Here the CDR3 DNA reads TGCGCCAGCAGCCCCGGTGCTGGTGCAGATACGCAGTATTTT. V usage is TRBV5-1 and J usage is TRBJ2-3; the D is unclear. Germline V gene data show CDR1 as SGHRS and CDR2 as YFSETQ. Trimming left V 4 bases short and J 4 bases short, with 13 bases between. The CDR3 has 14 amino acids.

V gene TRBV7-3 combines with J gene TRBJ2-1; D possibly corresponds to TRBD2 (6 bases). CDR1 and CDR2 (germline): SGHTA, FQGTGA. The V end lost 5 bases, the J end lost 5 bases, and 10 bases lay between the germline ends. CDR3 length: 13 residues. The CDR3 nucleotides read TGTGCCAGCAGCGATTGGAGGGACAATGAGCAGTTCTTC. Its protein product is CASSDWRDNEQFF.

On this clone: This sample includes further DNA sequences coding for the same CDR3. The chain couples TRBV9 to TRBJ2-5; 7 positions match TRBD2. In germline, CDR1 is SGDLS, CDR2 YYNGEE. There are 14 residues in the CDR3. Germline trimming cut 0 bases from V and 5 bases from J; bases unmatched to any gene: 4. The CDR3 nucleotides read TGTGCCAGCAGCGTAGGGGTTAGCGGGGAGACCCAGTACTTC. Residues: CASSVGVSGETQYF.

The gene calls are TRBV5-1 and TRBJ2-7, with D possibly matching TRBD2 (6 bases). The CDR3 is 15 residues long. Trimming took off 0 bases at V and 3 bases at J, with 13 bases between the two ends. CDR1 is SGHRS and CDR2 is YFSETQ in the germline V gene. This CDR3 reads CASSLAEGGGYEQYF. The CDR3 bases are TGCGCCAGCAGCTTGGCTGAGGGAGGCGGCTACGAGCAGTACTTC. Drawing the rest from reference TRBV5-1 and TRBJ2-7, the complete variable domain is KAGVTQTPRYLIKTRGQQVTLSCSPISGHRSVSWYQQTPGQGLQFLFEYFSETQRNKGNFPGRFSGRQFSNSRSEMNVSTLELGDSALYLCASSLAEGGGYEQYFGPGTRLTVT.

The chain has TRBV6-1 and TRBJ2-1, with 10 bases identical to TRBD2. Losses at the gene ends were 2 bases for V and 4 bases for J; bases not matched to a gene: 2. Per germline, CDR1 MNHNS and CDR2 SASEGT. The length of the CDR3 is 15 residues. The CDR3 nucleotides read TGTGCCAGCAGTGAAATACTAGCGGGGTACAATGAGCAGTTCTTC. As protein: CASSEILAGYNEQFF.

The rearrangement links TRBV25-1 to TRBJ1-1; D gene uncertain. The CDR3 length is 11 residues. Per germline, CDR1 MGHDK and CDR2 SYGVNS. Trimming pared 8 bases from V and 1 base from J, leaving 5 bases between. The CDR3 DNA sequence: TGTGCCAGCGGGCAGAACACTGAAGCTTTCTTT. This sequence encodes CASGQNTEAFF.

The CDR3 loop reads CASSPVGGTHNEQFF. The CDR3 bases are TGTGCCAGCAGCCCCGTGGGAGGGACCCACAATGAGCAGTTCTTC. This sequence joins TRBV11-2 and TRBJ2-1; 7 positions agree with TRBD2. The CDR3 covers 15 residues. Losses at the gene ends were 5 bases for V and 5 bases for J; bases not matched to a gene: 9. Germline values: CDR1 SGHAT, CDR2 FQNNGV.

This clone was seen a handful of times. The chain is built from TRBV19 and TRBJ1-2; D unresolved. CDR1 is LNHDA, CDR2 SQIVND, per germline (reference sequence). This CDR3 comprises 14 residues. V was cut by 8 bases and J by 8 bases, with 21 bases left in between. The CDR3 spells CASLTPGFPGGYTF. CDR3 DNA sequence: TGTGCCAGTCTAACCCCGGGATTCCCGGGAGGCTACACCTTC.

This clone was found a few times. The chain carries TRBV27 and TRBJ1-2, with TRBD1 identical over 11 bases. The V gene's germline CDR1 is MNHEY and CDR2 SMNVEV (reference sequence). With V trimmed by 6 bases and J by 8 bases, 11 bases remained unmatched. This CDR3 contains 15 residues. The CDR3 nucleotides read TGTGCCAGCAGCGAATGGGGACAGGGGGTCGGAGGCTACACCTTC. This sequence encodes CASSEWGQGVGGYTF.

The chain carries TRBV5-4 and TRBJ2-3, with 8 bases aligning to TRBD2. Germline V lookup: CDR1 SGHNT, CDR2 YYREEE (reference sequence). The CDR3 extends over 15 amino acids. V lost 7 bases to trimming and J lost 4 bases; unmatched junction nucleotides: 11. Here the CDR3 DNA reads TGTGCCAGCCAAGGGGCCGGGAGGGATCCAGATACGCAGTATTTT. It specifies CASQGAGRDPDTQYF.

The rearrangement links TRBV20-1 to TRBJ2-5, with 7 nucleotides matching TRBD1. Germline V gene lookup returns CDR1 DFQATT and CDR2 SNEGSKA (reference sequence). The length of the CDR3 is 11 residues. The DNA of the CDR3 is TGCAGCCCCGAACAGGGGGAGACCCAGTACTTC. Its protein is CSPEQGETQYF.

V usage is TRBV18 and J usage is TRBJ2-7; 7 bases are a match to TRBD2. The CDR3 length is 15 residues. V was pared by 5 bases and J by 6 bases, with 13 bases of the junction left unmatched. CDR1 is KGHSH, CDR2 LQKENI, per germline. Here the CDR3 DNA reads TGTGCCAGCTCATCCTTCTGGGGAGGGATGGGCGAGCAGTACTTC. Translated: CASSSFWGGMGEQYF.

As to this clone: This same CDR3 is encoded by further DNA sequences in the sample. The chain couples TRBV6-1 to TRBJ2-7; TRBD1 aligns across 10 bases. J was trimmed by 2 bases and V by 6 bases; bases with no gene match: 4. There are 14 residues in the CDR3. Germline assignment: CDR1 MNHNS and CDR2 SASEGT. CDR3: CASREGQGTYEQYF. CDR3 DNA: TGTGCCAGCAGGGAGGGACAGGGGACCTACGAGCAGTACTTC.

The CDR3 DNA sequence: TGTGCCAGCAGCTTAAACGGCGGGGGGACGGGGGAGACCCAGTACTTC. As protein: CASSLNGGGTGETQYF. This chain connects TRBV7-3 to TRBJ2-5; 8 bases agree with TRBD2. This CDR3 is 16 amino acids long. Germline V gives CDR1 SGHTA, CDR2 FQGTGA. V lost 1 base and J lost 5; bases outside the gene matches: 9.

This chain uses TRBV5-1 with TRBJ2-7; 14 bases map to TRBD2. CDR3 length equals 18 residues. Germline CDR1 and CDR2: SGHRS and YFSETQ. Trimming took 4 bases from V and 0 from J; bases not matched to a gene: 9. CDR3 in amino acids: CASSVGLAGGLHSYEQYF. Here the CDR3 DNA reads TGCGCCAGCAGCGTTGGACTAGCGGGGGGATTACACTCCTACGAGCAGTACTTC.

The chain couples TRBV6-6 to TRBJ2-3, with TRBD2 matching over 10 bases. The V gene end was trimmed by 5 bases and the J gene end by 7 bases; junction bases not matched to a gene: 6. This CDR3 spans 14 amino acids. Looked up from germline, CDR1 is MNHNY and CDR2 is SVGAGI (reference sequence). In nucleotides, the CDR3 is TGTGCCAGCAGTCCCGGGACTAGCGCAAATACGCAGTATTTT. It encodes CASSPGTSANTQYF.

This chain links TRBV2 with TRBJ1-5, with a tentative D call TRBD1 (6 bases). The V end was cut by 7 bases, the J end by 11 bases, with 12 bases between. The CDR3 has 11 amino acids. Germline CDR1 SNHLY, CDR2 FYNNEI. CDR3 loop: CASNRGGAQHF. Written as DNA, the CDR3 is TGTGCCAGCAACCGAGGGGGAGCCCAGCATTTT.

V is TRBV5-1 and J is TRBJ2-5, with a weak D call TRBD2 (6 bases). The V end lost 1 base, the J end lost 0 bases, and 19 bases lay between the germline ends. Germline CDR1 and CDR2: SGHRS and YFSETQ. The CDR3 totals 18 residues. Here the CDR3 DNA reads TGCGCCAGCAGCTTGTCAGTACCGCATCTAGCGTACCAAGAGACCCAGTACTTC. Translation: CASSLSVPHLAYQETQYF.

The chain links TRBV6-1 to TRBJ1-6, with a weak D call TRBD1 (6 bases). In germline, CDR1 is MNHNS, CDR2 SASEGT. With 2 bases removed from V and 7 bases from J, the gap between germline ends came to 18 bases. There are 17 residues in the CDR3. DNA of the CDR3: TGTGCCAGCAGTGAACACGGGTTGGGGACAATAAATTCACCCCTCCACTTT. Amino acids: CASSEHGLGTINSPLHF.

This chain connects TRBV10-3 to TRBJ1-5; 8 nucleotides match TRBD1. CDR3 length equals 17 residues. Per germline, CDR1 ENHRY and CDR2 SYGVKD. Unmatched junction bases numbered 5, after V lost 0 bases and J lost 1 base. The CDR3 spells CAISESSRGLSNQPQHF. CDR3 in DNA: TGTGCCATCAGTGAGTCCAGCAGGGGGCTGAGCAATCAGCCCCAGCATTTT.